One TCR beta chain is described in this entry. This sample was included in a study of blood T cells in healthy people across ages. V dropped 4 bases and J dropped 0; count of bases not matched to a gene: 3. Germline CDR1 DFQATT, CDR2 SNEGSKA (reference sequence). The CDR3 runs 14 residues. With a J-beta primer mix and a sample-barcoded 5' primer, a second PCR ran roughly 6 to 12 cycles. TCRdb reprocessed the 5' RACE reads with MiXCR, giving one entry per CDR3 protein. Counted here are hundreds of thousands of distinct CDR3 sequences, 58% occurring once; the ten biggest clones make up approximately 37%.

The receptor comes from a man aged 55 to 70 in good health. V usage is TRBV20-1 and J usage is TRBJ2-3; TRBD2 aligns across 8 bases. The sample comprised blood. In DNA form, the CDR3 reads TGCAGTGCTAACGGGGGGGCAAGCACAGATACGCAGTATTTT. Its translation: CSANGGASTDTQYF.